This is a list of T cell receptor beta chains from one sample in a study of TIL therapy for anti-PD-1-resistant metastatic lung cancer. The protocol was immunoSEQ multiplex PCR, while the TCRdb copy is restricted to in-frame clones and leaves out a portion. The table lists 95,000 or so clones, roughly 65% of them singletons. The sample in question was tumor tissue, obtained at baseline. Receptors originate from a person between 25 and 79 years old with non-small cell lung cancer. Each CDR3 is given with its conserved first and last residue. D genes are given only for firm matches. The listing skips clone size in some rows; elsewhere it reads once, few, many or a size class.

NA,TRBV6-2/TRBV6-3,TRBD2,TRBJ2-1,CASSYPGDRGGQFF,TGTGCCAGCAGTTACCCCGGGGACCGGGGGGGGCAGTTCTTC
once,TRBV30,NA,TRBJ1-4,CAWSVQGEKLFF,TGTGCCTGGAGTGTACAAGGTGAAAAACTGTTTTTT
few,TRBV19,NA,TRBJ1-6,CASRTNGVEGDSPLHF,TGTGCCAGTAGGACCAATGGAGTGGAGGGAGATTCACCCCTCCACTTT
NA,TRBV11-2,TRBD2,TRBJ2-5,CASSPVSGSNQETQYF,TGTGCCAGCAGCCCCGTTAGCGGGAGTAACCAAGAGACCCAGTACTTC
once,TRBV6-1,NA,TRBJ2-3,CASSEGQRWSDTQYF,TGTGCCAGCAGTGAAGGCCAGCGGTGGTCAGATACGCAGTATTTT
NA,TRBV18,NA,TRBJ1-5,CASLSDGNQPQHF,TGTGCCAGCCTTTCGGATGGCAATCAGCCCCAGCATTTT
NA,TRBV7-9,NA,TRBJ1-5,CASSPTGTSNQPQHF,TGTGCCAGCAGCCCAACAGGGACAAGCAATCAGCCCCAGCATTTT
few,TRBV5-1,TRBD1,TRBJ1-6,CASGWDSNSPLHF,TGCGCCAGTGGCTGGGACAGCAATTCACCCCTCCACTTT
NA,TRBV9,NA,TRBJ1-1,CASSVLINTEAFF,TGTGCCAGCAGCGTTCTTATCAACACTGAAGCTTTCTTT
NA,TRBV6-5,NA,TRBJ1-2,CASSPWMSTNYGYTF,TGTGCCAGCAGTCCCTGGATGAGCACGAACTATGGCTACACCTTC
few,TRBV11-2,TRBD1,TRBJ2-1,CASSLSGQGADEQFF,TGTGCCAGCAGCTTATCCGGACAGGGGGCCGATGAGCAGTTCTTC
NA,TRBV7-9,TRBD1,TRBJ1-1,CASSRQGRNEAFF,TGTGCCAGCAGCCGACAGGGCCGTAATGAAGCTTTCTTT
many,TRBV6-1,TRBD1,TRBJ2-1,CASSEQGVSYNEQFF,TGTGCCAGCAGTGAACAGGGGGTATCCTACAATGAGCAGTTCTTC
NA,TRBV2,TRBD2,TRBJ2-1,CASTWDYSLNEQFF,TGTGCCAGCACCTGGGACTACTCGTTGAATGAGCAGTTCTTC
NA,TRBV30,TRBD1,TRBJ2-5,CAWSPDREQTQYF,TGTGCCTGGAGTCCGGACAGGGAACAGACCCAGTACTTC
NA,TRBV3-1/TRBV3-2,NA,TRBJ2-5,CASSLLKGGETQYF,TGTGCCAGCAGCCTCCTCAAGGGGGGGGAGACCCAGTACTTC
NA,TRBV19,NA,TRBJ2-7,CASSPPRGSAGEQYF,TGTGCCAGTAGTCCCCCCAGGGGTTCGGCAGGCGAGCAGTACTTC
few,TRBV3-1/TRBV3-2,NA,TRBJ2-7,CASSQEGTPSSYEQYF,TGTGCCAGCAGCCAAGAAGGGACCCCGAGCTCCTACGAGCAGTACTTC
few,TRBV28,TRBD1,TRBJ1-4,CASRVQGPSNEKLFF,TGTGCCAGCAGAGTACAGGGGCCCTCTAATGAAAAACTGTTTTTT
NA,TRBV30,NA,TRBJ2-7,CAWTRGSTYEQYF,TGTGCCTGGACCAGGGGCTCAACCTACGAGCAGTACTTC
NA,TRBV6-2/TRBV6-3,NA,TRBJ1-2,CASSSGSYGYTF,TGTGCCAGCAGTTCGGGCAGCTATGGCTACACCTTC
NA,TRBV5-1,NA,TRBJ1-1,CASSKNLGNTEAFF,TGCGCCAGCAGCAAAAACTTGGGCAACACTGAAGCTTTCTTT
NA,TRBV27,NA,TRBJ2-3,CASSYVRRTDTQYF,TGTGCCAGCAGTTATGTGCGGCGCACAGATACGCAGTATTTT
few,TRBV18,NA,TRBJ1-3,CASSWGSSGNTIYF,TGTGCCAGCTCATGGGGCTCGTCTGGAAACACCATATATTTT
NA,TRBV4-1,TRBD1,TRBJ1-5,CASSLQDRANQPQHF,TGCGCCAGCAGCTTACAAGACAGGGCAAATCAGCCCCAGCATTTT
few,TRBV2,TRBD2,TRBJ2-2,CASPPLAGEGTGELFF,TGTGCCAGCCCGCCCTTAGCGGGAGAGGGCACCGGGGAGCTGTTTTTT
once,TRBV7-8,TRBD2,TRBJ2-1,CASSFNHLAGPLYNEQFF,TGTGCCAGCAGCTTTAACCATTTAGCGGGACCATTATACAATGAGCAGTTCTTC
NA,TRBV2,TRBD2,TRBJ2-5,CASRRGSETQYF,TGTGCCAGCAGGCGGGGGTCGGAGACCCAGTACTTC
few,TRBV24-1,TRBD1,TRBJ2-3,CATSDFGTGAGDTQYF,TGTGCCACCAGTGATTTCGGGACAGGCGCCGGAGATACGCAGTATTTT
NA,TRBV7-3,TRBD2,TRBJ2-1,CASSLGLAGLQFF,TGTGCCAGCAGTTTGGGACTAGCGGGGTTGCAGTTCTTC
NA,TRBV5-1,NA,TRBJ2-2,CASRDSPDTGELFF,TGCGCCAGCAGGGACAGCCCCGACACCGGGGAGCTGTTTTTT
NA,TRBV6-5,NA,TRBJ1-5,CASGTGSQPQHF,TGTGCCAGCGGGACGGGGAGTCAGCCCCAGCATTTT
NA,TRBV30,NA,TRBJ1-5,CAWSGTDHQPQHF,TGTGCCTGGAGTGGGACTGATCATCAGCCCCAGCATTTT
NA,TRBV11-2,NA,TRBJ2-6,CASRLSGANVLTF,TGTGCCAGCAGACTCTCTGGGGCCAACGTCCTGACTTTC
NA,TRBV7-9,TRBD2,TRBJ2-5,CASSPGLAGPQETQYF,TGTGCCAGCAGCCCCGGACTAGCGGGGCCCCAAGAGACCCAGTACTTC
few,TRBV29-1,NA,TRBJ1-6,CSVGSSYNSPLHF,TGCAGCGTTGGGAGCTCCTATAATTCACCCCTCCACTTT
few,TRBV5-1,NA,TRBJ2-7,CASSLEGLRGEQYF,TGCGCCAGCAGCCTCGAAGGACTAAGAGGCGAGCAGTACTTC
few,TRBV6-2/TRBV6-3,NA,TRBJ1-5,CASSYSGEPQHF,TGTGCCAGCAGTTACTCCGGTGAGCCCCAGCATTTT
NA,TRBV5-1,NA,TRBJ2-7,CASSLGRYEQYF,TGCGCCAGCAGCTTGGGACGGTACGAGCAGTACTTC
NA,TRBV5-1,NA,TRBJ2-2,CASRPGDLSTGELFF,TGCGCCAGCAGACCAGGAGACCTTTCTACCGGGGAGCTGTTTTTT
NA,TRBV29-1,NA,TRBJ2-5,CSVEGQGYSETQYF,TGCAGCGTTGAAGGTCAGGGATATTCAGAGACCCAGTACTTC
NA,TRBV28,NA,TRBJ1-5,CASSPERGGDQPQHF,TGTGCCAGCAGCCCTGAAAGGGGGGGCGATCAGCCCCAGCATTTT
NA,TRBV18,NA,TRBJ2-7,CASSPPSGVYEQYF,TGTGCCAGCTCACCACCGTCGGGGGTCTACGAGCAGTACTTC
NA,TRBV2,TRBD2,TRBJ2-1,CASRELAGRSYNEQFF,TGTGCCAGCAGGGAACTAGCGGGGCGCTCCTACAATGAGCAGTTCTTC
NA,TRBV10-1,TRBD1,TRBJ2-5,CASSEPFRDRLVMTQYF,TGCGCCAGCAGTGAGCCCTTCCGGGACAGACTTGTGATGACCCAGTACTTC
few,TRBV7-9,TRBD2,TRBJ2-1,CASSGGRASGTSSYNEQFF,TGTGCCAGCAGCGGGGGGAGGGCTAGCGGGACTAGCTCCTACAATGAGCAGTTCTTC
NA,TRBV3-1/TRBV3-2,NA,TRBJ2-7,CASSPSYEQYF,TGTGCCAGCAGCCCCTCCTACGAGCAGTACTTC
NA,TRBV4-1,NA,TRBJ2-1,CASSKDRPAYNEQFF,TGCGCCAGCAGCAAAGACAGACCAGCCTACAATGAGCAGTTCTTC
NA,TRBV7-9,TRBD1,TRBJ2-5,CASSFVGTAETQYF,TGTGCCAGCAGCTTCGTAGGGACAGCAGAGACCCAGTACTTC
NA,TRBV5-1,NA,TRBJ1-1,CASSPTDPRTEAFF,TGCGCCAGCAGCCCGACAGACCCGAGGACTGAAGCTTTCTTT
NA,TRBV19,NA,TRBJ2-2,CASSIQGHTGELFF,TGTGCCAGTAGTATTCAGGGCCACACCGGGGAGCTGTTTTTT
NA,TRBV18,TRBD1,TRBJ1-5,CASSPGQGDQPQHF,TGTGCCAGCTCACCGGGACAGGGGGATCAGCCCCAGCATTTT
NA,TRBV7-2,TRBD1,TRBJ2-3,CASSQGASTDTQYF,TGTGCCAGCAGCCAGGGGGCGAGCACAGATACGCAGTATTTT
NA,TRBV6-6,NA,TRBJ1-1,CASSNGRMNTEAFF,TGTGCCAGCAGTAATGGACGTATGAACACTGAAGCTTTCTTT